This T cell receptor beta chain comes out of a study of cytomegalovirus exposure and HLA in healthy donors. Whole-study findings and limits: Reportedly, fewer N-insertions than the approximately 690-donor mean appeared in an Asian-associated ancestry cluster in a later analysis.

Only a few counts were recorded for this clone. Its antigen remains unidentified. With V trimmed by 3 bases and J by 6 bases, 4 bases remained unmatched. Germline-derived CDR1 and CDR2 are SGDLS and YYNGEE. CDR3 length equals 14 residues. 13 Jbeta primers and 60 Vbeta primers were used for the PCR. Repertoires were generated with immunoSEQ multiplex PCR, while TCRdb's copy carries only in-frame clones and drops some. The data hold about 160,000 clones, with about 75% observed a single time. The V and J genes are TRBV9 and TRBJ1-1; TRBD1 agrees at 11 bases. Source material: PBMCs. The sequence came from a female donor in good health and CMV-seronegative. CDR3 sequence reads: CASSADRGRAEAFF. The CDR3 bases are TGTGCCAGCAGCGCGGACAGGGGGCGGGCTGAAGCTTTCTTT.